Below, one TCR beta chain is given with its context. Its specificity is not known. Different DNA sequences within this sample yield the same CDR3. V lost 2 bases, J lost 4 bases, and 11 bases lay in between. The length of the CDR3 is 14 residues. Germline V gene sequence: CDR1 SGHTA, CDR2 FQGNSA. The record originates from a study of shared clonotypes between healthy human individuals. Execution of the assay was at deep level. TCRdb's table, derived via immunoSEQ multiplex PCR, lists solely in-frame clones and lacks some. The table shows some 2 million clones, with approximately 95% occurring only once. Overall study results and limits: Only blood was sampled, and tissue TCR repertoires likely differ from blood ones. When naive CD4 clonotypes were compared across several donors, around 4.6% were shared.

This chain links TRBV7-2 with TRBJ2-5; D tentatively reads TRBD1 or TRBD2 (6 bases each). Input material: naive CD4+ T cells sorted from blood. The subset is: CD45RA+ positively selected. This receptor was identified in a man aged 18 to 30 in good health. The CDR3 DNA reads TGTGCCAGCAGCTTAACCGGGGGCGGAGAGACCCAGTACTTC. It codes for CASSLTGGGETQYF. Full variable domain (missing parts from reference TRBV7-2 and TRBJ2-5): GAGVSQSPSNKVTEKGKDVELRCDPISGHTALYWYRQSLGQGLEFLIYFQGNSAPDKSGLPSDRFSAERTGGSVSTLTIQRTQQEDSAVYLCASSLTGGGETQYFGPGTRLLVL.